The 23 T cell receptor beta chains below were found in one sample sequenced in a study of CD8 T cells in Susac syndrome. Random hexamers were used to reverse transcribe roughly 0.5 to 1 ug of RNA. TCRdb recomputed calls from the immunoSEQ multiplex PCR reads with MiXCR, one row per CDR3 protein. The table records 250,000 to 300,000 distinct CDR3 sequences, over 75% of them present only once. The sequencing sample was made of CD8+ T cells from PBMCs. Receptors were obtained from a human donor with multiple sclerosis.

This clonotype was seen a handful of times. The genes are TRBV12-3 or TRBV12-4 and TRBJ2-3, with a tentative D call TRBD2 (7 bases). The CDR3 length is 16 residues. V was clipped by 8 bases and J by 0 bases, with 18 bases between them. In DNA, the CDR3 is TGTGCCAGCGCAACGGGGGAGGGGGGAAGCACAGATACGCAGTATTTT. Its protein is CASATGEGGSTDTQYF.

CDR3: CASSQLNPNYRGAHPYEQYF. The CDR3 region has the DNA TGCGCCAGCAGCCAGCTCAATCCGAACTATCGCGGGGCCCACCCCTACGAGCAGTACTTC. The chain links TRBV4-3 to TRBJ2-7, with D possibly being TRBD2 (6 bases). Deletions cut 3 bases from V and 2 bases from J, with 29 bases between. Germline lookup yields CDR1 LGHNA and CDR2 YSLEER. The CDR3 has 20 amino acids.

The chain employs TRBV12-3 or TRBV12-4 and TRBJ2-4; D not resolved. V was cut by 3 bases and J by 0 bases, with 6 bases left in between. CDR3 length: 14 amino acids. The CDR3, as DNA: TGTGCCAGCAGTTTGGGCGGAGCCAAAAACATTCAGTACTTC. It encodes CASSLGGAKNIQYF.

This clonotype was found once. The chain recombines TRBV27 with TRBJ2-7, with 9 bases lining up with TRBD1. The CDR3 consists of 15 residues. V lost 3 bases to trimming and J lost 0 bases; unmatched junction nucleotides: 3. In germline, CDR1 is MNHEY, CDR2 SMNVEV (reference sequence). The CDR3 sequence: CASSFGQGHSYEQYF. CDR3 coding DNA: TGTGCCAGCAGTTTTGGACAGGGGCACTCCTACGAGCAGTACTTC.

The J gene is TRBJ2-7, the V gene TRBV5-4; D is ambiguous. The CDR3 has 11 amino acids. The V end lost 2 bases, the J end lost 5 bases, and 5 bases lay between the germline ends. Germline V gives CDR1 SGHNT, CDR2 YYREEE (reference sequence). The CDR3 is CASSFGHEQYF. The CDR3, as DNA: TGTGCCAGCAGCTTTGGGCACGAGCAGTACTTC.

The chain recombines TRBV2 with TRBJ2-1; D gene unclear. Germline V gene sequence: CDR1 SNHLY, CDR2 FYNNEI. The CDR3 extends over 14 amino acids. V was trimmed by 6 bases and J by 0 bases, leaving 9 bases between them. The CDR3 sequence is CASRSEGSYNEQFF. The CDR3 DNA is TGTGCCAGCAGGAGTGAAGGCTCCTACAATGAGCAGTTCTTC.

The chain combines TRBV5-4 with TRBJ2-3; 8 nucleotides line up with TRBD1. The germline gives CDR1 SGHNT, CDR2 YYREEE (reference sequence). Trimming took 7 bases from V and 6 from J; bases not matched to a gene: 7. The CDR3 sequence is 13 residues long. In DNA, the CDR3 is TGTGCCAGCGAAGGGACAGGTTCTGATACGCAGTATTTT. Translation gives CASEGTGSDTQYF.

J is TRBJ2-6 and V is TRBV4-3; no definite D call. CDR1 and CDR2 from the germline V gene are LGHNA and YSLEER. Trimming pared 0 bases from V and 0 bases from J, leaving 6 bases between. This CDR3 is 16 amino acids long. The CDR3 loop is CASSQDGVSGANVLTF. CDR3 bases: TGCGCCAGCAGCCAAGATGGGGTCTCTGGGGCCAACGTCCTGACTTTC.

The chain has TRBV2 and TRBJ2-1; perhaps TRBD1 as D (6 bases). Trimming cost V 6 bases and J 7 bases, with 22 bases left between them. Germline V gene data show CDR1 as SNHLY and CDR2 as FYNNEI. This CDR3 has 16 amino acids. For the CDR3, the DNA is TGTGCCAGCAGGGACCATGTACAGGGCCTGTGGAATGAGCAGTTCTTC. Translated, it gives CASRDHVQGLWNEQFF.

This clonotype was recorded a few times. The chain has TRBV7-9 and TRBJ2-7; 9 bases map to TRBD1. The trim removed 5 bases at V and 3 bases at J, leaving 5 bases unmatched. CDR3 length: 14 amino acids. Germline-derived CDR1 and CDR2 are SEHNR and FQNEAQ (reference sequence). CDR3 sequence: CASSPKDRGYEQYF. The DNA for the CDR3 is TGTGCCAGCAGCCCTAAGGACAGGGGCTACGAGCAGTACTTC.

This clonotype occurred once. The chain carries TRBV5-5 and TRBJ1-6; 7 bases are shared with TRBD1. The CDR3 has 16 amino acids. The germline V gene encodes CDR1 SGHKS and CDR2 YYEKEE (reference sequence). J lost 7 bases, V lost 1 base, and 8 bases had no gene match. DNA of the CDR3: TGTGCCAGCAGCTTGCATCTGACAGGGCCGAATTCACCCCTCCACTTT. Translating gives CASSLHLTGPNSPLHF.

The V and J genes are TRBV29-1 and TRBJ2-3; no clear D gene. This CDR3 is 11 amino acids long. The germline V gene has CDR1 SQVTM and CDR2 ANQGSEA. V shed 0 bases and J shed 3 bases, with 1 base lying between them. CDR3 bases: TGCAGCGTTGAAGAGACAGATACGCAGTATTTT. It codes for CSVEETDTQYF.

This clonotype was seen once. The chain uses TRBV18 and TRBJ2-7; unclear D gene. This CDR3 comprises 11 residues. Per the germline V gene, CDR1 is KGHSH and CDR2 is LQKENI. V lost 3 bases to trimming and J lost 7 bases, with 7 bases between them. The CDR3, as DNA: TGTGCCAGCTCACCCCAGGAAGAGCAGTACTTC. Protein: CASSPQEEQYF.

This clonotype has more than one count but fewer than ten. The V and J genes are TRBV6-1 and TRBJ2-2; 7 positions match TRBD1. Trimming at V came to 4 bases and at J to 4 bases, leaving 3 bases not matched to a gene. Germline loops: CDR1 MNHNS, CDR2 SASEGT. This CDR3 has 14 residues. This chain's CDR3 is CASSATGVTGELFF. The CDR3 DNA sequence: TGTGCCAGCAGTGCAACAGGGGTCACCGGGGAGCTGTTTTTT.

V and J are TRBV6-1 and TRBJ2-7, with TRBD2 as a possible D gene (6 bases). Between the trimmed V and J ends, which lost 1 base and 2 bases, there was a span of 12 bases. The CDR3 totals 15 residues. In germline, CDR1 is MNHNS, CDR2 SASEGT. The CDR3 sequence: CASSEGEDGAYEQYF. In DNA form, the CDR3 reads TGTGCCAGCAGTGAAGGGGAGGATGGGGCCTACGAGCAGTACTTC.

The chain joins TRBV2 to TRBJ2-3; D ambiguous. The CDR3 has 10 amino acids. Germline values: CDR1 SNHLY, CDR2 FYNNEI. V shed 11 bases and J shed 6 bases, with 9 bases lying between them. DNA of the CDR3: TGTGCCGGCCTGCGGGATACGCAGTATTTT. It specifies CAGLRDTQYF.

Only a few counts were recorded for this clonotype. The CDR3 DNA reads as TGCGCCAGCAGCCAGGGGACAGGTGAGCAGTACTTC. It encodes CASSQGTGEQYF. The chain couples TRBV5-1 to TRBJ2-7; 8 positions agree with TRBD1. CDR1 and CDR2 (germline): SGHRS, YFSETQ. V gave up 4 bases and J gave up 7 bases; unmatched junction bases: 4. The CDR3 loop spans 12 amino acids. Filled out from reference TRBV5-1 and TRBJ2-7, the complete variable domain reads KAGVTQTPRYLIKTRGQQVTLSCSPISGHRSVSWYQQTPGQGLQFLFEYFSETQRNKGNFPGRFSGRQFSNSRSEMNVSTLELGDSALYLCASSQGTGEQYFGPGTRLTVT.

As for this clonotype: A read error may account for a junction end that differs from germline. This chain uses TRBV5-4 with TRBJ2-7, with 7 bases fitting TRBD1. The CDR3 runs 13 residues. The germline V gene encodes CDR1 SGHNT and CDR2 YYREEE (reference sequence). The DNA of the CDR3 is TGTGCCAGCAGCGAAGACAGGGTCTACGGGCAGTACTTC. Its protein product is CASSEDRVYGQYF. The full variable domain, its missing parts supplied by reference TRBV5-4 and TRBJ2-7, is ETGVTQSPTHLIKTRGQQVTLRCSSQSGHNTVSWYQQALGQGPQFIFQYYREEENGRGNFPPRFSGLQFPNYSSELNVNALELDDSALYLCASSEDRVYGQYFGPGTRLTVT.

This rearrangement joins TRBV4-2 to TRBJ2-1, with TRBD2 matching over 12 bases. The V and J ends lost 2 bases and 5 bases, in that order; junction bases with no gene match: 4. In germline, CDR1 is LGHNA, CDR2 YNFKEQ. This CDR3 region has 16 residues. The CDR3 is CASSQQTSGGNNEQFF. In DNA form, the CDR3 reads TGTGCCAGCAGCCAACAGACTAGCGGGGGAAACAATGAGCAGTTCTTC.

CDR3 residues: CASRTTRTSFLKETQYF. The CDR3 DNA sequence: TGTGCCAGCAGAACCACCCGGACTAGCTTTTTGAAAGAGACCCAGTACTTC. This chain links TRBV3-1 with TRBJ2-5; 8 positions agree with TRBD2. Trimming removed 6 bases from V and 3 bases from J; junction bases left unmatched: 15. CDR3 length: 17 residues. Germline-derived CDR1 and CDR2 are LGHDT and YNNKEL (reference sequence).

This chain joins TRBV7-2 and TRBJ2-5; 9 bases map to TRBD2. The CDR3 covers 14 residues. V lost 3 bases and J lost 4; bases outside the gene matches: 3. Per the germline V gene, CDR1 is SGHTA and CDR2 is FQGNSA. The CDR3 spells CASSLRGGGETQYF. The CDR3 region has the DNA TGTGCCAGCAGCTTGCGGGGGGGCGGAGAGACCCAGTACTTC.

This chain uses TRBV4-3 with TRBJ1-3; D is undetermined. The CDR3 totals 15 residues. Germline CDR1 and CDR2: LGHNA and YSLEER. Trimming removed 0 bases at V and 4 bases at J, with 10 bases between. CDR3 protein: CASSQERGGGNTIYF. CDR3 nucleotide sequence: TGCGCCAGCAGCCAAGAGAGAGGTGGAGGAAACACCATATATTTT.

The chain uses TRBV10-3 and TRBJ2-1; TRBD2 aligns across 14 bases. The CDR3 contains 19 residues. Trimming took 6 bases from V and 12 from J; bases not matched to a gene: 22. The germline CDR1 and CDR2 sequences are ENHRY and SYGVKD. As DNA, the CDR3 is TGTGCCATCAGGGTCGGGTGGCTGTGGACTAGCGGGAGGCTAGGCGGGCAGTTCTTC. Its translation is CAIRVGWLWTSGRLGGQFF.